These 2 T cell receptor beta chains came from one sample sequenced in a study of metastatic and nonmetastatic thyroid tumors. TCRdb re-processed the PCR reads through MiXCR. Among 100,000 or so clones listed, 14% to 15% were seen once. Until they underwent thyroid surgery, no patient had received any treatment. Input material: blood. These receptors were collected from a female donor with papillary thyroid cancer or a benign thyroid nodule (not recorded which). Some clones in this sample may be carry-over from other donors' samples.

This clone was counted many times. This chain connects TRBV5-5 to TRBJ1-2, with D possibly being TRBD1 (5 bases). Germline V gives CDR1 SGHKS, CDR2 YYEKEE (reference sequence). The CDR3 contains 12 residues. The V end lost 0 bases, the J end lost 8 bases, and 8 bases lay between the germline ends. The CDR3 sequence is CASSLGGDGYTF. The CDR3 DNA is TGTGCCAGCAGCTTGGGAGGGGACGGCTACACCTTC.

This clone was counted many times. The chain couples TRBV18 to TRBJ2-5; 11 bases line up with TRBD2. This CDR3 spans 16 amino acids. The trim removed 3 bases at V and 2 bases at J, leaving 5 bases unmatched. Germline CDR1 KGHSH, CDR2 LQKENI. The DNA for the CDR3 is TGTGCCAGCTCACCTGGACTAGCGGGCAAGCAAGAGACCCAGTACTTC. It specifies CASSPGLAGKQETQYF.